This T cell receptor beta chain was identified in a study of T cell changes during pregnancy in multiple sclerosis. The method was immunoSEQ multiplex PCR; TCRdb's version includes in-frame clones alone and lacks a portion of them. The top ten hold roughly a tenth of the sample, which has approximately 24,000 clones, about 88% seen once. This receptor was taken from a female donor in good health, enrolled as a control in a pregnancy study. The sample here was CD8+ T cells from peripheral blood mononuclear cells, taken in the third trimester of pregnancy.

The CDR3 DNA is TGTGCCAGCAGCCGGGCAAGCGGGGACGAGCAGTACTTC. Protein sequence: CASSRASGDEQYF. The chain links TRBV5-6 to TRBJ2-7; 7 positions agree with TRBD2. This CDR3 region has 13 residues. Germline loops: CDR1 SGHDT, CDR2 YYEEEE. V trimming: 4 bases; J trimming: 5 bases; junction bases outside the gene matches: 6.